The 18 T cell receptor beta chains listed next were all sequenced from one sample in a study of T-cell memory formation after mild COVID-19. Each CDR3 protein gets one entry after TCRdb re-called the 5' RACE reads with MiXCR. Among tens of thousands of distinct CDR3 sequences listed, 15% to 20% were seen once. Input material: PBMCs or a T cell subset sorted from them (not recorded which). These receptors were obtained from an adult woman who had mild COVID-19 (a few samples of this study predate the infection). Cell type and time point are not known.

In this sample, this clonotype turned up a few times. The chain employs TRBV24-1 and TRBJ2-5; D may be TRBD2 (5 bases). Trimming took 5 bases from V and 4 from J, leaving 16 bases between them. This CDR3 has 15 residues. Germline loops: CDR1 KGHDR, CDR2 SFDVKD. CDR3 sequence: CATSASGSWGETQYF. The DNA of the CDR3 is TGTGCCACCAGTGCCTCGGGGTCCTGGGGAGAGACCCAGTACTTC.

This chain connects TRBV5-6 to TRBJ2-5, with D perhaps assigned TRBD1 or TRBD2 (5 bases each). The V gene lost 3 bases and the J gene lost 5 bases, with 17 bases spanning the gap. There are 15 residues in the CDR3. Looked up from germline, CDR1 is SGHDT and CDR2 is YYEEEE. This CDR3 reads CASSSVPLWGETQYF. The CDR3 coding sequence is TGTGCCAGCAGCTCCGTCCCCCTTTGGGGGGAGACCCAGTACTTC.

The chain is built from TRBV6-2 or TRBV6-3 and TRBJ2-7; D gene uncertain. V was cut by 6 bases and J by 1 base, with 4 bases left in between. The germline CDR1 and CDR2 sequences are MNHEY and SVGEGT. The CDR3 is 11 residues long. CDR3 DNA sequence: TGTGCCAGCAGATTATCCTACGAGCAGTACTTC. Translating gives CASRLSYEQYF.

The chain carries TRBV6-5 and TRBJ1-2, with D possibly TRBD1 on 5 matching bases. Germline assignment: CDR1 MNHEY and CDR2 SVGAGI. Trimming cost V 8 bases and J 5 bases, with 24 bases left between them. The CDR3 runs 16 residues. The CDR3 loop is CASGSRGPDVPYGYTF. CDR3 coding DNA: TGTGCCAGCGGATCCCGGGGCCCCGACGTACCTTATGGCTACACCTTC.

This clonotype occurred a few times. V is TRBV3-1 and J is TRBJ2-1; D possibly corresponds to TRBD2 (5 bases). The germline V and J ends were trimmed by 0 bases and 7 bases, with 13 bases remaining between them. Germline V gene data show CDR1 as LGHDT and CDR2 as YNNKEL (reference sequence). CDR3 length: 15 amino acids. CDR3 coding DNA: TGTGCCAGCAGCCAAGAGGAGGACGAGGGAAATGAGCAGTTCTTC. Encoded protein: CASSQEEDEGNEQFF.

This clonotype came up a few times. CDR3 DNA: TGTGCCAGCAGTGCCCATTGGACAGACGAGCAGTACTTC. It yields the protein CASSAHWTDEQYF. The genes are TRBV2 and TRBJ2-7; D possibly corresponds to TRBD1 (6 bases). CDR3 size: 13 residues. CDR1 and CDR2 from the germline V gene are SNHLY and FYNNEI. The ends were cut back, 4 bases at V and 5 bases at J, with 12 bases in the middle.

This clonotype turned up a few times. The genes are TRBV24-1 and TRBJ2-1; no firm D call. CDR1 is KGHDR and CDR2 is SFDVKD in the germline V gene. This CDR3 region has 14 residues. V was shortened by 9 bases and J by 0 bases, with 11 bases between the two germline ends. DNA for the CDR3: TGTGCCACCTCTCGGTCTAGCTCCTACAATGAGCAGTTCTTC. Protein product: CATSRSSSYNEQFF.

This sequence joins TRBV3-1 and TRBJ2-5, with 10 bases fitting TRBD1. V was pared by 4 bases and J by 4 bases, with 6 bases of the junction left unmatched. This CDR3 has 15 residues. Germline V lookup: CDR1 LGHDT, CDR2 YNNKEL (reference sequence). CDR3 protein: CASSRRQGARETQYF. The CDR3 nucleotides are TGTGCCAGCAGCCGGAGACAGGGGGCAAGAGAGACCCAGTACTTC.

This clonotype turned up a few times. This chain links TRBV10-3 with TRBJ2-1, with 10 bases that match TRBD2. The CDR3 consists of 16 residues. Germline CDR1 is ENHRY and CDR2 is SYGVKD. Trimming took 3 bases from V and 0 from J; bases not matched to a gene: 2. The chain's CDR3 is CAISESGGGSYNEQFF. The CDR3 region has the DNA TGTGCCATCAGTGAAAGCGGGGGGGGCTCCTACAATGAGCAGTTCTTC.

The chain joins TRBV27 to TRBJ2-7; no firm D call. CDR3 length: 15 residues. Trimming cost V 0 bases and J 7 bases, with 16 bases left between them. Germline lookup yields CDR1 MNHEY and CDR2 SMNVEV (reference sequence). CDR3 in DNA: TGTGCCAGCAGTTTATCGTTCGCAGCCTGGGGTGAGCAGTACTTC. This translates into CASSLSFAAWGEQYF.

The chain joins TRBV4-1 to TRBJ1-1; D possibly corresponds to TRBD1 (5 bases). Germline V gene lookup returns CDR1 MGHRA and CDR2 YSYEKL. The CDR3 consists of 17 residues. V was shortened by 4 bases and J by 1 base, with 19 bases between the two germline ends. The chain's CDR3 is CASSPLVSGRANTEAFF. The CDR3 bases are TGCGCCAGCAGCCCCCTTGTGTCAGGGCGGGCGAACACTGAAGCTTTCTTT.

This clonotype was detected a few times. The chain has TRBV12-3 or TRBV12-4 and TRBJ2-3; D call uncertain. Deletions cut 7 bases from V and 1 base from J, with 15 bases between. This CDR3 has 15 amino acids. The CDR3 loop is CASTDSIERTDTQYF. CDR3 DNA: TGTGCCAGCACCGATAGTATCGAGCGCACAGATACGCAGTATTTT.

This chain uses TRBV6-5 with TRBJ2-1; 8 bases align to TRBD2. The CDR3 sequence is 15 residues long. Germline CDR1 MNHEY, CDR2 SVGAGI. The J segment lost 0 bases and the V segment lost 7 bases, leaving 5 bases of the junction unmatched. CDR3 nucleotides: TGTGCCAGCACCCAGAGCGGGAGCTCCTACAATGAGCAGTTCTTC. It codes for CASTQSGSSYNEQFF.

The chain recombines TRBV12-3 or TRBV12-4 with TRBJ2-7; 8 bases align to TRBD2. Losses at the gene ends were 5 bases for V and 5 bases for J; bases not matched to a gene: 17. CDR3 length equals 17 residues. CDR3 sequence: CASSNGAGEEGLDEQYF. The CDR3 bases are TGTGCCAGCAGTAACGGAGCGGGAGAGGAGGGGTTGGACGAGCAGTACTTC.

In DNA form, the CDR3 reads TGTGCCAGCAGCTTAAGTTCGGTACAGGAGGCTTTCTTT. Encoded protein: CASSLSSVQEAFF. The genes are TRBV7-3 and TRBJ1-1; D perhaps matches TRBD1 (5 bases). Trimming removed 1 base at V and 11 bases at J, with 14 bases between. CDR1 and CDR2 from the germline V gene are SGHTA and FQGTGA. The CDR3 is made up of 13 amino acids. The variable domain in full, with the rest retrieved from reference TRBV7-3 and TRBJ1-1, is GAGVSQTPSNKVTEKGKYVELRCDPISGHTALYWYRQSLGQGPEFLIYFQGTGAADDSGLPNDRFFAVRPEGSVSTLKIQRTERGDSAVYLCASSLSSVQEAFFGQGTRLTVV.

This clonotype has only one observation. The genes are TRBV7-9 and TRBJ2-5; a possible D gene is TRBD2 (5 bases). The germline gives CDR1 SEHNR, CDR2 FQNEAQ (reference sequence). This CDR3 comprises 14 residues. V was cut by 1 base and J by 0 bases, with 6 bases left in between. This CDR3 reads CASSLERDQETQYF. The CDR3 DNA is TGTGCCAGCAGCTTAGAGAGGGACCAAGAGACCCAGTACTTC.

The chain uses TRBV6-5 and TRBJ1-3; no firm D call. The V and J ends lost 2 bases and 0 bases respectively, with 5 bases between them. This CDR3 is 14 amino acids long. In germline, CDR1 is MNHEY, CDR2 SVGAGI. This chain's CDR3 is CASSYDLSGNTIYF. In DNA, the CDR3 is TGTGCCAGCAGTTACGACCTCTCTGGAAACACCATATATTTT.

V and J are TRBV7-9 and TRBJ2-3, with D unclear. CDR1 and CDR2 from the germline V gene are SEHNR and FQNEAQ (reference sequence). CDR3 length: 11 amino acids. Trimming cost V 5 bases and J 6 bases, with 6 bases left between them. For the CDR3, the DNA is TGTGCCAGCAGCGACGGGGATACGCAGTATTTT. Its translation: CASSDGDTQYF.